This paragraph covers one T cell receptor beta chain sequence. V lost 1 base and J 6 bases, leaving 18 bases between the germline ends. The CDR3 extends over 17 amino acids. In germline, CDR1 is LNHNV, CDR2 YYDKDF (reference sequence). The data were obtained in a study of blood T cell repertoires in COVID-19. Data came from immunoSEQ multiplex PCR; TCRdb stores just in-frame clones and leaves some out. The sample consists of approximately 350,000 clones, around four fifths of them appearing once. The chain carries TRBV15 and TRBJ1-4; D gene uncertain. Material: PBMCs or T cells enriched from blood (not recorded which). This clonotype was sampled from a woman in her forties or fifties who had recovered from COVID-19. The CDR3 spells CATSRGDGGFRHEKLFF. CDR3 sequence (DNA): TGTGCCACCAGCAGAGGGGATGGAGGGTTTAGGCATGAAAAACTGTTTTTT. The whole variable domain, filled in from reference TRBV15 and TRBJ1-4, reads DAMVIQNPRYQVTQFGKPVTLSCSQTLNHNVMYWYQQKSSQAPKLLFHYYDKDFNNEADTPDNFQSRRPNTSFCFLDIRSPGLGDTAMYLCATSRGDGGFRHEKLFFGSGTQLSVL.